This passage covers 2 T cell receptor beta chains from one sample sequenced in a study of blood T cell repertoires in COVID-19. Data came from immunoSEQ multiplex PCR; TCRdb stores just in-frame clones and leaves some out. The sample holds approximately 300,000 clones, 80% to 90% seen once. The sequenced sample consisted of PBMCs or T cells enriched from blood (not recorded which). These receptors came from a woman aged 25 to 45 who had recovered from COVID-19.

The CDR3 loop is CAISKGQGFNYGYTF. The CDR3 region has the DNA TGTGCCATCAGTAAAGGACAGGGATTTAACTATGGCTACACCTTC. V and J are TRBV10-3 and TRBJ1-2; 8 bases line up with TRBD1. Trimming took 5 bases from V and 1 from J; bases not matched to a gene: 6. Germline-derived CDR1 and CDR2 are ENHRY and SYGVKD. This CDR3 has 15 residues.

This sequence joins TRBV12-5 and TRBJ1-2; 9 positions agree with TRBD1. With 3 bases clipped from V and 5 bases from J, the junction kept 25 bases outside the gene matches. The length of the CDR3 is 21 residues. Germline lookup yields CDR1 LGHNT and CDR2 FRNRAP. CDR3 sequence (DNA): TGTGCTAGTGGTTTACAAGCGAGCGGGTTTAGAAGGACAGGGGTGGGGTATGGCTACACCTTC. It specifies CASGLQASGFRRTGVGYGYTF.